The TCR beta chain described here comes from a study of T cells in Graves' hyperthyroidism and ophthalmopathy (dated by TCRdb to about 2019). Concerning the study at large: Peripheral blood was sampled at the time of initial diagnosis, prior to any treatment. A discovery cohort of approximately 97 patients, approximately 44 with Graves' ophthalmopathy and 57 with stable Graves' hyperthyroidism, was used to find distinguishing TCR V-J signatures. An independent validation cohort of 18 to 20 hyperthyroidism patients and 17 patients who later progressed to ophthalmopathy tested prospective prediction of ophthalmopathy. The 100 discovery patients were randomly split 7:3 into training and test sets. The study also compared thyroid tissue and blood T-cell repertoires from roughly six Graves' hyperthyroidism patients. After blood sampling, hyperthyroidism patients were treated with methimazole at a starting dose of 30 mg daily, and ophthalmopathy patients were treated with high-dose intravenous methylprednisolone. According to the paper, TCR Vbeta CDR3 sequencing was carried out on roughly 130 peripheral blood samples, which came from approximately 41 ophthalmopathy, under 85 hyperthyroidism and approximately 17 progressor patients. What the research found in general, with its limitations: A 13 V-J signature model separated ophthalmopathy from stable hyperthyroidism, with 87.88% sensitivity and 81.08% specificity in cross-validation and 80%/75% in testing. Most expanded thyroid clonotypes (frequency above 0.001) were also detected in blood, a finding suggesting that blood repertoires may reflect thyroid immune responses. In validation, the model predicted progression to ophthalmopathy a median of approximately 6.3 months before onset, with 65% to 71% sensitivity and more than 72% specificity. Sample size was not statistically predetermined, and investigators were not blinded to group allocation.

Stable Graves' hyperthyroidism was defined as no progression to ophthalmopathy during 18 months of follow-up. Hyperthyroidism patients were newly diagnosed, with disease duration under 2 months, and aged 18 to 65 years. The study excluded patients with uncontrolled infections, other autoimmune diseases, pregnancy or lactation. Diagnoses were established on the basis of clinical symptoms, serum thyroxine and TRAb, thyroid ultrasound, and orbital computed tomography. PBMCs were isolated from about 9.2 ml of fresh peripheral blood by Ficoll-Paque density gradient centrifugation. Total RNA was extracted with Trizol reagent, and quality was checked on an Agilent 2100 Bioanalyzer. V was cut back by 1 base and J by 0 bases, leaving a gap of 12 bases between them. The CDR3, from cysteine to phenylalanine, totals 17 residues. Only the CDR3 DNA stays, 51 bases, in frame from base 1. The germline V gene specifies MNHNS as CDR1 and SASEGT as CDR2.

The TCR beta CDR3 regions were amplified from RNA transcripts. A first-round RT-PCR of the TCR CDR3 used the HTBI primer set with the Qiagen OneStep RT-PCR kit. The libraries were constructed in a second round of multiplex PCR and then size-selected and purified. The libraries were sequenced on an Illumina HiSeq2000 using paired-end 100 bp reads. The paper's data handling went like this. SOAPnuke was used to process the raw data, throwing out any read that contained adapters or uncalled bases, had a mean Phred below 15, or lacked an exact constant-primer or identifier match. High-quality paired reads were merged with COPE v1.2.5, and unique nucleotide sequences were defined as clonotypes. MiTCR v1.1 was used to align clonotypes to the IMGT TRBV, TRBD and TRBJ reference segments. Only V-J combinations with frequency above 0.0001, covering 99% to 99.2% of repertoires, were analysed. A TCS score was defined as the ratio between F50 (clonal expansion) and ExV (chaos), using BLOSUM62-based TCRdist between CDR3 peptides within each V-J. Welch's t-statistics and random forest reduced 500 to 650 V-J features to roughly 13, which were used in a naive Bayes classifier (R e1071). TCRdb took the public reads, trimmed them with fastp at Q25, ran MiXCR for clone calling and kept in-frame beta chains. One record per CDR3 amino acid sequence lists the most common genes and DNA. TCRdb, not the authors, supplied the V and J calls. Present in this sample are 350,000 to 400,000 distinct CDR3 sequences, under 15% of which were seen just once. The ten largest clonotypes hold 32% of the sample.

This clonotype was counted between two and nine times. The specificity of this receptor is unknown. It has no much larger one-base neighbor in the sample; base qualities were not kept. The clonotype was recovered from a woman aged 30 to 39 with Graves' hyperthyroidism. The chain was built from TRBV6-1 and TRBJ1-4; no D gene can be assigned with confidence. The sample comprised blood. The CDR3 in this case is CASSEDLGRATNEKLFF. The sequenced DNA: TGTGCCAGCAGTGAAGACCTTGGACGGGCAACTAATGAAAAACTGTTTTTT.